This TCR beta chain comes out of a study of T cell responses to AZD1222 COVID-19 vaccine. The study, taken as a whole, reports: Clonal diversity may have been underestimated, and the donors were mostly white British, with more females than males.

Note on this clone: Its specificity is not known.

This CDR3 contains 18 residues. Germline values: CDR1 KGHSY, CDR2 FQNENV. Germline trimming cut 0 bases from V and 1 base from J; bases unmatched to any gene: 12. This table comes from immunoSEQ multiplex PCR, and its TCRdb copy is limited to in-frame clones, with some not included. The sample lists roughly 75,000 clones, about nine tenths seen once, with roughly 18% in the top ten. This chain uses TRBV16 with TRBJ2-7; 7 bases align to TRBD2. The material was peripheral blood, obtained 28 days after the second AZD1222 dose. The origin of this receptor is an adult who received the AZD1222 COVID-19 vaccine. CDR3 nucleotide sequence: TGTGCCAGCAGCCAATCGATATCGAGCGGGGCCCTGTCCTACGAGCAGTACTTC. It specifies CASSQSISSGALSYEQYF.